Below, 13 T cell receptor beta chains from the same sample are listed, as sequenced in a study of spatial heterogeneity in lung cancer. MiXCR, applied by TCRdb to the 5' RACE reads, yields one record per CDR3 protein. This table holds roughly 18,000 distinct CDR3 sequences, approximately 10% found once. Time point defined: sample taken at primary tumor resection. Their specific antigens are unknown. Study conclusions and caveats: One measure, the expanded intratumoral alpha and beta TCR count, tracked tumor mutation counts.

The sample consisted of lung tumor tissue, taken at surgery. The source of these receptors is a female donor with early-stage non-small cell lung cancer.

In the case of this clonotype: This beta chain appears as a stray read in a library generated for alpha chains; its size is not informative. This rearrangement joins TRBV9 to TRBJ2-5; 7 bases line up with TRBD2. Germline V gene data show CDR1 as SGDLS and CDR2 as YYNGEE. The length of the CDR3 is 14 residues. V shed 2 bases and J 1 base; nucleotides not matched to a gene: 2. CDR3 loop: CASSVGGIQETQYF. For the CDR3, the DNA is TGTGCCAGCAGCGTGGGAGGGATCCAAGAGACCCAGTACTTC.

Notes on this clonotype: This beta chain is an unintended read in a library built for alpha chains; its size means little. The chain employs TRBV9 and TRBJ1-1; 9 nucleotides line up with TRBD1. The length of the CDR3 is 14 residues. The V gene's germline CDR1 is SGDLS and CDR2 YYNGEE. V shed 3 bases and J 5 bases; nucleotides not matched to a gene: 5. The CDR3 here is CASSEQGAGTEAFF. The CDR3 DNA sequence: TGTGCCAGCAGCGAACAGGGGGCAGGTACTGAAGCTTTCTTT.

A note on this clonotype: This beta chain is a stray read from a library made for alpha chains; its abundance is not meaningful. The CDR3, as DNA: TGTGCCAGCAGGGCCATCCTTCAGTACTTC. This codes for CASRAILQYF. This chain links TRBV6-1 with TRBJ2-4; unclear D gene. Trimming cost V 6 bases and J 11 bases, with 8 bases left between them. This CDR3 is built from 10 residues. The V gene's germline CDR1 is MNHNS and CDR2 SASEGT.

This clonotype qualifies as medium-sized. The library was prepared for alpha chains; this beta chain is a stray read, so its frequency means little. This chain connects TRBV5-6 to TRBJ2-3; the match to TRBD1 covers 9 bases. Germline values: CDR1 SGHDT, CDR2 YYEEEE. The CDR3 is 17 residues long. J gave up 0 bases and V 4 bases, and 9 bases lay outside the gene matches. This CDR3 is CASSTLTGGSSTDTQYF. The CDR3 DNA reads TGTGCCAGCAGCACACTAACAGGGGGCTCTAGCACAGATACGCAGTATTTT.

This clonotype was seen a handful of times. This beta chain is a stray read from a library made for alpha chains; its abundance is not meaningful. The chain links TRBV29-1 to TRBJ2-1; maybe TRBD1 (5 bases). V lost 3 bases, J lost 8 bases, and 8 bases lay in between. Germline-derived CDR1 and CDR2 are SQVTM and ANQGSEA. This CDR3 contains 11 residues. CDR3 loop: CSVDWGDEQFF. CDR3 nucleotide sequence: TGCAGCGTTGATTGGGGCGATGAGCAGTTCTTC.

This clonotype was observed many times. A read error may account for a junction end that differs from germline. This beta chain turned up in a library designed for alpha chains; as an off-target read, its abundance says little. The chain couples TRBV28 to TRBJ2-1; D is unresolved. CDR3 length: 13 residues. In germline, CDR1 is MDHEN, CDR2 SYDVKM. The CDR3 reads CASGILSNNEQFF. The CDR3 region has the DNA TGTGCCAGCGGCATCCTCTCCAACAATGAGCAGTTCTTC.

As concerns this clonotype: This beta chain came through as a stray read in a library set up for alpha chains, and its size says little. The chain combines TRBV6-1 with TRBJ2-5, with a tentative D call TRBD2 (5 bases). V gave up 2 bases and J gave up 14 bases, with 12 bases separating them. CDR3 length: 11 residues. CDR1 is MNHNS and CDR2 is SASEGT in the germline V gene. The CDR3 region is CASSEQLASYF. DNA for the CDR3: TGTGCCAGCAGTGAACAGCTAGCCAGTTACTTC.

This clonotype was counted at least ten times. Little can be read into the size of this beta chain, an off-target read in a library designed for alpha chains. This chain connects TRBV20-1 to TRBJ2-3; 11 bases are a match to TRBD2. The CDR3 totals 18 residues. The V and J ends lost 2 bases and 1 base, in that order; junction bases with no gene match: 11. Germline V lookup: CDR1 DFQATT, CDR2 SNEGSKA (reference sequence). The DNA for the CDR3 is TGCAGTGCTAGACCAATCCCCCTAGCGGGGGGCCGCACAGATACGCAGTATTTT. This encodes CSARPIPLAGGRTDTQYF.

Remarks on this clonotype: This beta chain came through as a stray read in a library set up for alpha chains, and its size says little. This chain uses TRBV5-4 with TRBJ1-2; D not certain. This CDR3 contains 15 residues. CDR1 and CDR2 (germline): SGHNT, YYREEE (reference sequence). Trimming pared 5 bases from V and 5 bases from J, leaving 19 bases between. The CDR3 nucleotides are TGTGCCAGCAGTCCCAACCTCCGGGCCCGGTATGGCTACACCTTC. It codes for CASSPNLRARYGYTF.

Concerning this clonotype: The library was built for alpha chains, so this beta chain is an off-target read and its size means little. The chain has TRBV2 and TRBJ2-1; 7 nucleotides match TRBD1. CDR1 and CDR2 (germline): SNHLY, FYNNEI. V lost 4 bases and J lost 0; bases outside the gene matches: 15. The CDR3 runs to 19 residues. CDR3 residues: CASSGTGTVTMSSYNEQFF. In DNA, the CDR3 is TGTGCCAGCAGTGGGACCGGGACAGTGACGATGAGCTCCTACAATGAGCAGTTCTTC. Looking up the rest from reference TRBV2 and TRBJ2-1 gives the full variable domain: EPEVTQTPSHQVTQMGQEVILRCVPISNHLYFYWYRQILGQKVEFLVSFYNNEISEKSEIFDDQFSVERPDGSNFTLKIRSTKLEDSAMYFCASSGTGTVTMSSYNEQFFGPGTRLTVL.

This clonotype was counted at least ten times. This beta chain is a stray sequence in a library constructed for alpha chains; its clone size is not meaningful. The rearrangement uses TRBV20-1 and TRBJ1-5, with unresolved D. V was cut by 0 bases and J by 1 base, with 16 bases left in between. The CDR3 has 17 amino acids. Germline CDR1 and CDR2: DFQATT and SNEGSKA (reference sequence). In DNA, the CDR3 is TGCAGTGCTAGAGATCTACGCGGGTTAAAGAGCAATCAGCCCCAGCATTTT. Translating gives CSARDLRGLKSNQPQHF.

This clonotype was counted between two and nine times. The library was prepared for alpha chains; this beta chain is a stray read, so its frequency means little. The V and J genes are TRBV20-1 and TRBJ1-5, with TRBD1 as a possible D gene (5 bases). Deletions cut 3 bases from V and 0 bases from J, with 15 bases between. There are 16 residues in the CDR3. Germline V CDR1 and CDR2: DFQATT, SNEGSKA (reference sequence). In DNA form, the CDR3 reads TGCAGTGCTAGGGACCGGGATAGGGGTAGCAATCAGCCCCAGCATTTT. This gives the protein CSARDRDRGSNQPQHF.

This clonotype was seen ten or more times. Since the library was made to target alpha chains, this beta chain is a stray read and its abundance is not meaningful. The chain uses TRBV12-3 or TRBV12-4 and TRBJ1-1; 11 bases line up with TRBD1. Trimming cost V 6 bases and J 5 bases; bases outside gene matches: 5. The CDR3 extends over 14 amino acids. The CDR3 is CASRTGQGVTEAFF. The DNA for the CDR3 is TGTGCCAGCAGGACGGGACAGGGGGTAACTGAAGCTTTCTTT.